The 15 T cell receptor beta chains presented below share a single source sample, sequenced in a study of cytomegalovirus exposure and HLA in healthy donors. A multiplex PCR was run with 60 Vbeta primers and 13 Jbeta primers. The table came from immunoSEQ multiplex PCR; TCRdb's copy has only in-frame clones and leaves some out. The sample has about 120,000 clones; over 65% are singletons. The sample was PBMCs. These receptors all come from a woman aged 25 to 39 in good health and CMV-seronegative.

This clone was recorded only once. The V gene is TRBV7-3, the J gene TRBJ1-2, with a tentative D call TRBD1 (6 bases). The CDR3 covers 14 residues. Germline V gene lookup returns CDR1 SGHTA and CDR2 FQGTGA. Trimming left V 6 bases short and J 4 bases short, with 15 bases between. The CDR3 spells CASSQDGGTYGYTF. The CDR3 DNA reads TGTGCCAGCAGTCAAGATGGGGGCACCTATGGCTACACCTTC.

This chain uses TRBV7-8 with TRBJ1-2; a weak D match, TRBD1 (5 bases). The CDR3 has 14 amino acids. The V end was cut by 5 bases, the J end by 5 bases, with 15 bases between. Looked up from germline, CDR1 is SGHVS and CDR2 is FQNEAQ. The CDR3 DNA follows: TGTGCCAGCAGCCCACCTTTCCGGGGGTATGGCTACACCTTC. Encoded protein: CASSPPFRGYGYTF.

This clone appeared once. The CDR3 coding sequence is TGTGCCAGCAGCCTCCGGGACAACAATCAGCCCCAGCATTTT. Amino acids: CASSLRDNNQPQHF. This chain joins TRBV6-5 and TRBJ1-5, with D possibly matching TRBD1 (6 bases). The CDR3 loop spans 14 amino acids. Trimming took 6 bases from V and 3 from J, leaving 12 bases between them. Germline loops: CDR1 MNHEY, CDR2 SVGAGI.

The rearrangement links TRBV28 to TRBJ1-3; 7 bases match TRBD1. CDR1 and CDR2 (germline): MDHEN, SYDVKM. The V and J ends lost 6 bases and 4 bases, in that order; junction bases with no gene match: 6. There are 14 residues in the CDR3. DNA of the CDR3: TGTGCCAGCAGGATGACAGGGACAGGAAACACCATATATTTT. The encoded protein is CASRMTGTGNTIYF.

As for this clone: The sample has other DNA sequences that encode this CDR3 too. The chain employs TRBV6-1 and TRBJ1-5; the match to TRBD1 covers 8 bases. The length of the CDR3 is 14 residues. Germline V gene sequence: CDR1 MNHNS, CDR2 SASEGT. V lost 6 bases, J lost 4 bases, and 5 bases stayed unmatched. CDR3 sequence: CASRRDRSNQPQHF. The CDR3 nucleotides are TGTGCCAGCAGGAGGGACAGGTCAAATCAGCCCCAGCATTTT.

The chain joins TRBV29-1 to TRBJ1-2; 9 positions match TRBD1. This CDR3 is 12 amino acids long. After removal of 5 bases from V and 6 bases from J, the junction contained 4 bases not matched to a gene. From germline, CDR1 is SQVTM and CDR2 ANQGSEA. The CDR3 is CSVWTGENGYTF. CDR3 sequence (DNA): TGCAGCGTTTGGACAGGGGAGAATGGCTACACCTTC.

The rearrangement joins TRBV5-1 to TRBJ2-1, with TRBD2 identical over 14 bases. J lost 5 bases, V lost 3 bases, and 1 base had no gene match. CDR1 is SGHRS, CDR2 YFSETQ, per germline. This CDR3 has 15 amino acids. The CDR3: CASSWTSGGNNEQFF. The CDR3 coding sequence is TGCGCCAGCAGCTGGACTAGCGGGGGGAACAATGAGCAGTTCTTC.

The chain employs TRBV30 and TRBJ1-5; tentatively, D is TRBD1 (6 bases). Germline CDR1 GTSNPN, CDR2 SVGIG (reference sequence). There are 13 residues in the CDR3. The V end lost 2 bases, the J end lost 7 bases, and 12 bases lay between the germline ends. The CDR3 nucleotides are TGTGCCTGGAGTTCGCAGGGGCGACAGCCCCAGCATTTT. Residues: CAWSSQGRQPQHF.

The chain couples TRBV5-6 to TRBJ1-1; the D gene is possibly TRBD1 (6 bases). This CDR3 is 17 amino acids long. V was clipped by 4 bases and J by 1 base, with 20 bases between them. Germline CDR1 SGHDT, CDR2 YYEEEE. CDR3 sequence (DNA): TGTGCCAGCAGCCCGGGGCGGGGGCAACATCCGAACACTGAAGCTTTCTTT. It codes for CASSPGRGQHPNTEAFF.

The chain links TRBV7-9 to TRBJ1-1; D gene unclear. CDR1 and CDR2 (germline): SEHNR, FQNEAQ (reference sequence). The V end lost 5 bases, the J end lost 1 base, and 14 bases lay between the germline ends. The CDR3 length is 15 residues. The CDR3 spells CASSRGGLQNTEAFF. Here the CDR3 DNA reads TGTGCCAGCAGCCGGGGAGGCCTACAGAACACTGAAGCTTTCTTT.

This chain joins TRBV30 and TRBJ1-4; 7 bases fit TRBD1. The V and J ends lost 0 bases and 9 bases, in that order; junction bases with no gene match: 10. CDR3 length equals 15 residues. Germline V gene sequence: CDR1 GTSNPN, CDR2 SVGIG (reference sequence). CDR3 sequence reads: CAWSVQGTDTKKLFF. The CDR3 region has the DNA TGTGCCTGGAGTGTACAGGGGACCGACACTAAAAAACTGTTTTTT.

The table lists this clone with a few counts. V usage is TRBV7-2 and J usage is TRBJ1-2; D is perhaps TRBD1 (5 bases). CDR3 size: 13 residues. V gave up 5 bases and J gave up 4 bases, with 11 bases separating them. Germline lookup yields CDR1 SGHTA and CDR2 FQGNSA. The DNA for the CDR3 is TGTGCCAGCAGCCCGCAGGGTCGCTATGGCTACACCTTC. Amino acids: CASSPQGRYGYTF.

The rearrangement links TRBV4-3 to TRBJ1-5; no reliable D call. This CDR3 comprises 16 residues. Germline values: CDR1 LGHNA, CDR2 YSLEER. Trimming removed 3 bases at V and 10 bases at J, with 22 bases between. The CDR3 sequence: CASSHKAGGVMGPQHF. The CDR3 nucleotides are TGCGCCAGCAGCCATAAGGCAGGCGGGGTGATGGGCCCCCAGCATTTT.

The rearrangement joins TRBV14 to TRBJ1-2; tentative D call: TRBD1 (5 bases). From germline, CDR1 is SGHDN and CDR2 FVKESK. The CDR3 is 13 amino acids. Trimming took 4 bases from V and 6 from J, leaving 12 bases between them. The CDR3 bases are TGTGCCAGCAGCCTAAGGTCGGGGGATGGCTACACCTTC. Translation gives CASSLRSGDGYTF.

Of note for this clone: The conserved final phenylalanine or tryptophan is absent from the CDR3, which likely points to a read error. Here the CDR3 DNA reads TGTGCCAGCAGCTTCGGGGTACGCTACGAGCAGTACTCC. Its translation is CASSFGVRYEQYS. The chain uses TRBV5-6 and TRBJ2-7; D perhaps matches TRBD2 (5 bases). In germline, CDR1 is SGHDT, CDR2 YYEEEE. This CDR3 spans 13 amino acids. V gave up 2 bases and J gave up 3 bases, with 9 bases separating them.